Below are 20 T cell receptor beta chains sequenced from a single sample in a study of blood T cell repertoires in COVID-19. The protocol was immunoSEQ multiplex PCR, while the TCRdb copy is restricted to in-frame clones and leaves out a portion. The sample lists some 370,000 clones; around 92% were seen once. Sequenced sample: peripheral blood. The receptors here all came from a man aged 35 to 55 with acute or convalescent COVID-19.

The chain recombines TRBV27 with TRBJ1-2; TRBD1 agrees at 8 bases. The CDR3 is 15 residues long. CDR1 is MNHEY and CDR2 is SMNVEV in the germline V gene (reference sequence). V lost 6 bases, J lost 3 bases, and 9 bases stayed unmatched. The DNA of the CDR3 is TGTGCCAGCAGCGCCGGGACAGGAAAGGACTATGGCTACACCTTC. Translated, it gives CASSAGTGKDYGYTF.

This clone was observed a single time. V gene TRBV6-4 combines with J gene TRBJ2-1, with 9 bases fitting TRBD2. V shed 0 bases and J 8 bases; nucleotides not matched to a gene: 5. CDR3 length equals 15 residues. Germline assignment: CDR1 MRHNA and CDR2 SNTAGT. The CDR3 nucleotides read TGTGCCAGCAGTGACTCGGCGGGAGGGCTAGATGAGCAGTTCTTC. Its translation: CASSDSAGGLDEQFF.

The chain recombines TRBV27 with TRBJ2-1, with D possibly TRBD1 on 5 matching bases. This CDR3 has 14 residues. V lost 2 bases and J lost 7, with 12 bases in between. Looked up from germline, CDR1 is MNHEY and CDR2 is SMNVEV (reference sequence). The CDR3 reads CASSLLLRGNEQFF. The CDR3 DNA is TGTGCCAGCAGTTTACTCCTAAGGGGTAATGAGCAGTTCTTC.

The chain carries TRBV19 and TRBJ2-7; the D gene is possibly TRBD1 (8 bases). Germline V lookup: CDR1 LNHDA, CDR2 SQIVND (reference sequence). CDR3 length equals 12 residues. The V gene lost 6 bases and the J gene lost 6 bases, with 12 bases spanning the gap. The CDR3 DNA reads as TGTGCCAGTAGCCACAGGGGGGGCGAGCAGTACTTC. It specifies CASSHRGGEQYF.

The chain recombines TRBV10-3 with TRBJ1-2; TRBD1 matches 8 bases. Germline V gives CDR1 ENHRY, CDR2 SYGVKD. The CDR3 has 19 residues. V lost 6 bases and J lost 4; bases outside the gene matches: 22. The CDR3 DNA is TGTGCCATCAGACCGGGACAGGAGAACCCCAGGGGCCTCGGCTATGGCTACACCTTC. This translates into CAIRPGQENPRGLGYGYTF.

The gene calls are TRBV3-1 (or the pseudogene TRBV3-2) and TRBJ1-4, with 9 bases fitting TRBD1. Trimming at V came to 6 bases and at J to 5 bases, leaving 13 bases not matched to a gene. From germline, CDR1 is LGHDT and CDR2 YNNKEL (reference sequence). The CDR3 totals 17 residues. This CDR3 reads CASSLTAGTGTNEKLFF. For the CDR3, the DNA is TGTGCCAGCAGTCTCACCGCCGGGACAGGGACAAATGAAAAACTGTTTTTT.

The rearrangement joins TRBV11-2 to TRBJ2-1, with TRBD2 identical over 9 bases. With 1 base clipped from V and 6 bases from J, the junction kept 4 bases outside the gene matches. The germline gives CDR1 SGHAT, CDR2 FQNNGV. CDR3 length equals 15 residues. The CDR3 reads CASSLGAGGVNEQFF. CDR3 bases: TGTGCCAGCAGCTTAGGAGCGGGGGGTGTCAATGAGCAGTTCTTC.

The V and J genes are TRBV2 and TRBJ1-1; D unresolved. The CDR3 contains 11 residues. CDR1 and CDR2 from the germline V gene are SNHLY and FYNNEI. V lost 9 bases and J 4 bases, leaving 9 bases between the germline ends. The CDR3 bases are TGTGCCAGTTGTGAGGGCACTGAAGCTTTCTTT. This codes for CASCEGTEAFF.

V is TRBV7-9 and J is TRBJ1-1, with TRBD1 identical over 7 bases. This CDR3 comprises 14 residues. V dropped 6 bases and J dropped 10; count of bases not matched to a gene: 14. Germline CDR1 is SEHNR and CDR2 is FQNEAQ (reference sequence). The CDR3 region has the DNA TGTGCCAGCAGGTTAACAGGGGCCGCAACCCCAGCTTTCTTT. Translated: CASRLTGAATPAFF.

The rearrangement uses TRBV19 and TRBJ1-5; D is ambiguous. Germline CDR1 reads LNHDA; CDR2 reads SQIVND (reference sequence). Trimming shortened V by 5 bases and J by 14 bases, and 16 bases separated the two germline ends. The CDR3 is 12 residues long. CDR3 bases: TGTGCCAGTAGTTCTCGGAGCCGAGACGAGCATTTT. Its translation is CASSSRSRDEHF.

The chain employs TRBV7-9 and TRBJ1-2; TRBD1 matches at 8 bases. The CDR3 consists of 14 residues. Germline lookup yields CDR1 SEHNR and CDR2 FQNEAQ (reference sequence). V lost 5 bases and J lost 4; bases outside the gene matches: 6. This chain's CDR3 is CASSPTGVVYGYTF. In nucleotides, the CDR3 is TGTGCCAGCAGCCCGACAGGGGTTGTCTATGGCTACACCTTC.

The chain combines TRBV2 with TRBJ2-3, with 12 nucleotides matching TRBD2. This CDR3 comprises 18 residues. After removal of 7 bases from V and 0 bases from J, the junction contained 11 bases not matched to a gene. Germline CDR1 and CDR2: SNHLY and FYNNEI. CDR3 DNA sequence: TGTGCCAGCACCTGGACTAGCGGGGCCCGCGGGAGCACAGATACGCAGTATTTT. It codes for CASTWTSGARGSTDTQYF.

J is TRBJ1-1 and V is TRBV9; possibly TRBD1 for D (6 bases). The V and J ends lost 4 bases and 4 bases respectively, with 17 bases between them. Germline-derived CDR1 and CDR2 are SGDLS and YYNGEE. This CDR3 contains 15 residues. The CDR3 region has the DNA TGTGCCAGCAGCCCAGAGGGGGGGGCTGGCACTGAAGCTTTCTTT. Translation gives CASSPEGGAGTEAFF.

This chain connects TRBV10-1 to TRBJ2-7, with D tentatively TRBD1 (5 bases). Trimming pared 3 bases from V and 0 bases from J, leaving 12 bases between. CDR1 is WNHNN and CDR2 is SYGVQD in the germline V gene (reference sequence). This CDR3 has 15 residues. The CDR3 spells CASSEARVVSYEQYF. The CDR3, as DNA: TGCGCCAGCAGTGAAGCCAGGGTAGTCTCCTACGAGCAGTACTTC.

The J gene is TRBJ1-1, the V gene TRBV28, with 7 bases aligning to TRBD1. Germline V lookup: CDR1 MDHEN, CDR2 SYDVKM. Unmatched junction bases numbered 11, after V lost 1 base and J lost 0 bases. There are 18 residues in the CDR3. The CDR3 DNA follows: TGTGCCAGCAGTTTATTAATCCCGGGACAGCCACTGAACACTGAAGCTTTCTTT. As protein: CASSLLIPGQPLNTEAFF.

This chain joins TRBV9 and TRBJ1-1; possibly TRBD1 for D (6 bases). V was clipped by 3 bases and J by 5 bases, with 11 bases between them. CDR1 SGDLS and CDR2 YYNGEE come from the germline V gene. The CDR3 has 13 residues. CDR3 DNA sequence: TGTGCCAGCAGCGAACAGGGTCATACTGAAGCTTTCTTT. It is translated as CASSEQGHTEAFF.

J is TRBJ1-2 and V is TRBV24-1; no clear D. The germline gives CDR1 KGHDR, CDR2 SFDVKD. The CDR3 runs 13 residues. Trimming stripped 3 bases from V and 8 bases from J, with 12 bases between. The CDR3 DNA reads TGTGCCACCAGTGATCCGAGAATTAGAGGCTACACCTTC. Translation: CATSDPRIRGYTF.

V usage is TRBV10-3 and J usage is TRBJ1-6; D gene uncertain. This CDR3 comprises 12 residues. Looked up from germline, CDR1 is ENHRY and CDR2 is SYGVKD. V was shortened by 6 bases and J by 10 bases, with 10 bases between the two germline ends. The CDR3 loop reads CAISIEGSPLHF. DNA of the CDR3: TGTGCCATCAGCATCGAGGGATCACCCCTCCACTTT.

V is TRBV19 and J is TRBJ2-3; D is perhaps TRBD2 (6 bases). Germline CDR1 LNHDA, CDR2 SQIVND (reference sequence). This CDR3 is 16 amino acids long. V shed 1 base and J shed 4 bases, with 15 bases lying between them. Here the CDR3 reads CASSIAGTPYADTQYF. CDR3 bases: TGTGCCAGTAGTATAGCCGGGACTCCTTATGCAGATACGCAGTATTTT.

The CDR3: CASRRDTFSYNEQFF. In DNA form, the CDR3 reads TGCGCCAGCAGGAGAGACACCTTCTCCTACAATGAGCAGTTCTTC. J is TRBJ2-1 and V is TRBV10-2; D unclear. In germline, CDR1 is WSHSY, CDR2 SAAADI. Trimming took off 6 bases at V and 0 bases at J, with 12 bases between the two ends. This CDR3 is built from 15 residues.